This T cell receptor (beta chain) comes out of a study of regulatory T cells in long-lasting Graves disease. Study information: The study enrolled newly diagnosed Graves' patients on antithyroid drugs under 3 months.

The V gene end was trimmed by 0 bases and the J gene end by 8 bases; junction bases not matched to a gene: 2. The CDR3 sequence is 15 residues long. Germline CDR1 reads LNHNV; CDR2 reads YYDKDF (reference sequence). The time point denotes: newly diagnosed GD, antithyroid drugs for less than 3 months. Extracted PBMC RNA gave rise to the TCR library. This clonotype appeared a few times. Combining iRepertoire HTBI primers with Arm-PCR of CDR3 regions, the authors built TCR beta libraries. TCRdb reprocessed the multiplex PCR reads via MiXCR and lists one record per CDR3 protein. The table records about 440,000 distinct CDR3 sequences, roughly 15% of them present only once. These same data were also listed under a study on T cells in Graves' hyperthyroidism and ophthalmopathy. That source reports: Primed by the HTBI set, a first-round RT-PCR was run on the TCR CDR3.

This clonotype originated in a woman under 30 with Graves disease. The chain links TRBV15 to TRBJ2-1; 12 bases match TRBD2. The sequenced sample was peripheral blood mononuclear cells (PBMCs), obtained at new diagnosis, from a patient treated with antithyroid drugs. The CDR3 region is CATSRETSGSYEQFF. Here the CDR3 DNA reads TGTGCCACCAGCAGAGAGACTAGCGGGAGCTATGAGCAGTTCTTC.